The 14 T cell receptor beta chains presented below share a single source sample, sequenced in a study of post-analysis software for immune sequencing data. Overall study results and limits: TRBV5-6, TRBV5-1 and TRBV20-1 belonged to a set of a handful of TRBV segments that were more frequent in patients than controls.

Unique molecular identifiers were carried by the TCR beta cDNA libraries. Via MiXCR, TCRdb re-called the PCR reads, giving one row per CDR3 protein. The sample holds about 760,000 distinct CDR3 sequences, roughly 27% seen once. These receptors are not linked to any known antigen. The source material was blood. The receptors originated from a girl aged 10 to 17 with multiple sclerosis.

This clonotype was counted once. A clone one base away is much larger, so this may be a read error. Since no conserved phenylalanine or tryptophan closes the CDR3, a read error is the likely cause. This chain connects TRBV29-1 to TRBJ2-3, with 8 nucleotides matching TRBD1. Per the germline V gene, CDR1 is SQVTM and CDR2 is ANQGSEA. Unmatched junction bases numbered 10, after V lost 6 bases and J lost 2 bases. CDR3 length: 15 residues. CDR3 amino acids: CSVADRQGYTDTQYY. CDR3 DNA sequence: TGCAGCGTGGCGGACCGACAGGGGTACACAGATACGCAGTATTAT.

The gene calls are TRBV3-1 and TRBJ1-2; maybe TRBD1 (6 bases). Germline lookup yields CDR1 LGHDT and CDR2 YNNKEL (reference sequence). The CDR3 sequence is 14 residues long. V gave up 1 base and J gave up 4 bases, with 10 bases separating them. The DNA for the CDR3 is TGTGCCAGCAGCCAAGTGGACAGCGGCTATGGCTACACCTTC. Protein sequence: CASSQVDSGYGYTF.

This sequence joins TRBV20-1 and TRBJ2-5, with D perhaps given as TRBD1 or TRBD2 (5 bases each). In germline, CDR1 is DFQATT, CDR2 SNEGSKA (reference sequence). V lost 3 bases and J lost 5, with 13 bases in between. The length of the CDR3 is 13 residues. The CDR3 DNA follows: TGCAGTGCTAGGAAAGCCGGGGCGGAGACCCAGTACTTC. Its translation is CSARKAGAETQYF.

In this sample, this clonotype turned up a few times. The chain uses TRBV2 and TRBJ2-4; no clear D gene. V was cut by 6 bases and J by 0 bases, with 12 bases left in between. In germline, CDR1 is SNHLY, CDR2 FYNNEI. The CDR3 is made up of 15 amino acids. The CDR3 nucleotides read TGTGCCAGCAGCTCGCCCGAGCTAGCCAAAAACATTCAGTACTTC. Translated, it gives CASSSPELAKNIQYF.

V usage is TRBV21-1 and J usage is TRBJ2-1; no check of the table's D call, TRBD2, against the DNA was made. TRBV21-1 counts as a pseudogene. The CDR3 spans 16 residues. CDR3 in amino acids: CASSNDWTSGTDEQFF. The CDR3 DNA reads TGTGCCAGCAGCAACGATTGGACTAGCGGGACTGATGAGCAGTTCTTC.

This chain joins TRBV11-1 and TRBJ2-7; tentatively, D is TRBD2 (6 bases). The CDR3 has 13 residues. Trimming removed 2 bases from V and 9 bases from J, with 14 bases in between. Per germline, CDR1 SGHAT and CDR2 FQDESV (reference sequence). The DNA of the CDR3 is TGTGCCAGCAGCTTACTGGAGGGACGCGTGCAGTACTTC. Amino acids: CASSLLEGRVQYF.

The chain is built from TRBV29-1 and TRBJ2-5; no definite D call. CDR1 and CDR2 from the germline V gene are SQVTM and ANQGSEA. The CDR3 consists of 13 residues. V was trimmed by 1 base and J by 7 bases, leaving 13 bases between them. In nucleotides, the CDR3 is TGCAGCGTTGAAGTTGGCGGCTTAGTGACCCAGTACTTC. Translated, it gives CSVEVGGLVTQYF.

CDR3 coding DNA: TGTGCCAGCAGCTTAGCGGTCGGGGTAAATGAAAAACTGTTTTTT. Translating gives CASSLAVGVNEKLFF. V usage is TRBV7-9 and J usage is TRBJ1-4, with D unresolved. Germline V gene data show CDR1 as SEHNR and CDR2 as FQNEAQ (reference sequence). The V end lost 0 bases, the J end lost 5 bases, and 10 bases lay between the germline ends. This CDR3 comprises 15 residues.

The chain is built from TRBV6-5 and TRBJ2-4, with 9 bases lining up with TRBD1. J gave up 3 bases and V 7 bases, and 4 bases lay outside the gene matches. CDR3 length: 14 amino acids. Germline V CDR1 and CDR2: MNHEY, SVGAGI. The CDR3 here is CASTPGQGKNIQYF. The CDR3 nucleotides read TGTGCCAGCACCCCGGGACAGGGCAAAAACATTCAGTACTTC.

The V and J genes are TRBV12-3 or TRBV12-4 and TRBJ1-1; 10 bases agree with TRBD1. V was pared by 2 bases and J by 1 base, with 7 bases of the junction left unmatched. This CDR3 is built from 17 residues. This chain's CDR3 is CASSLSLGTGANTEAFF. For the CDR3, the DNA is TGTGCCAGCAGTTTAAGTTTGGGGACAGGGGCGAACACTGAAGCTTTCTTT.

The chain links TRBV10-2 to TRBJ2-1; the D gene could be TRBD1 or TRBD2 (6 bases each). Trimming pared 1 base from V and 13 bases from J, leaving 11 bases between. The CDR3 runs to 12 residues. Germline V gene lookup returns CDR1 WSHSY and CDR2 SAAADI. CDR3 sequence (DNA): TGCGCCAGCAGTGAGTGGAGGGGGACCCAGTTCTTC. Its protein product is CASSEWRGTQFF.

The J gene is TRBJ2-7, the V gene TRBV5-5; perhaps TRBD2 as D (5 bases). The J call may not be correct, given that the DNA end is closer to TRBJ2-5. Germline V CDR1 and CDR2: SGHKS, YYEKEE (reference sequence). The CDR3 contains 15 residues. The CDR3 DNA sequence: TGTGCCAGCAGCTTGGTTGTGACGGGGCAAGAGACCCAGTACTTC. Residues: CASSLVVTGQETQYF.

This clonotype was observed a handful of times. CDR3 amino acids: CASRGQGFDGYTF. In nucleotides, the CDR3 is TGTGCCAGCAGGGGACAGGGATTTGATGGCTACACCTTC. The rearrangement uses TRBV2 and TRBJ1-2; TRBD1 aligns across 9 bases. The CDR3 length is 13 residues. The trim removed 6 bases at V and 6 bases at J, leaving 5 bases unmatched. CDR1 is SNHLY, CDR2 FYNNEI, per germline. The entire variable domain, with the rest obtained from reference TRBV2 and TRBJ1-2, is as follows: EPEVTQTPSHQVTQMGQEVILRCVPISNHLYFYWYRQILGQKVEFLVSFYNNEISEKSEIFDDQFSVERPDGSNFTLKIRSTKLEDSAMYFCASRGQGFDGYTFGSGTRLTVV.

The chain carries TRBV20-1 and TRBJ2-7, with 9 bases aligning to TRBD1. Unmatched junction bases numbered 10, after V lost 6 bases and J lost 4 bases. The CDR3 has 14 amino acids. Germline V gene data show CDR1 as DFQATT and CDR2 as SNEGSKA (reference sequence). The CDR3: CSASRDRARYEQYF. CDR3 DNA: TGCAGTGCGTCCCGGGACAGGGCACGGTACGAGCAGTACTTC.